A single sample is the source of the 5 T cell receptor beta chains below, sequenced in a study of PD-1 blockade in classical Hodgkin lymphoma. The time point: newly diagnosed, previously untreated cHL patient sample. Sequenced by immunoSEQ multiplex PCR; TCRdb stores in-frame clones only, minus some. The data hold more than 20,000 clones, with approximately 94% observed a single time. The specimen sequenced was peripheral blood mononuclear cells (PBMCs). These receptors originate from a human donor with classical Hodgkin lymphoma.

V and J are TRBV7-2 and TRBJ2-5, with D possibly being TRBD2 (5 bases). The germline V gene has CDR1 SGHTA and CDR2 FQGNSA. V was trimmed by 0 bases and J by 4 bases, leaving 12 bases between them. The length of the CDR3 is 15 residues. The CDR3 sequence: CASSLASRGAETQYF. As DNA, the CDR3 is TGTGCCAGCAGCTTAGCCTCCCGGGGAGCAGAGACCCAGTACTTC.

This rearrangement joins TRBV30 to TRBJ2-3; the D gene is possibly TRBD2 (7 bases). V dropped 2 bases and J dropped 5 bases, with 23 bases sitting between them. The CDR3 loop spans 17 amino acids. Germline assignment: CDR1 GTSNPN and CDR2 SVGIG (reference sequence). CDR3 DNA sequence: TGTGCCTGGAGTTTTAGAAGGGGGGGGCAGTTGGGAGATACGCAGTATTTT. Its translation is CAWSFRRGGQLGDTQYF.

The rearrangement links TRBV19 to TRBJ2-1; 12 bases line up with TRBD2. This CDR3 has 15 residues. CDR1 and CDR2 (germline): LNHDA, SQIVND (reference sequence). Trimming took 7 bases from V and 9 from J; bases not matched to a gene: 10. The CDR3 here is CASMTSGGLLGEQFF. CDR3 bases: TGTGCCAGTATGACTAGCGGGGGTTTGTTGGGTGAGCAGTTCTTC.

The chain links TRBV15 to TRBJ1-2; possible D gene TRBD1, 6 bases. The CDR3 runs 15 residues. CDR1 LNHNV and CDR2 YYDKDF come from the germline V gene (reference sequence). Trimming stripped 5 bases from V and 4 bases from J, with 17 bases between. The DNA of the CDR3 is TGTGCCACCAGCGGGAACAGACAGGACTTCTATGGCTACACCTTC. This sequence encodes CATSGNRQDFYGYTF.

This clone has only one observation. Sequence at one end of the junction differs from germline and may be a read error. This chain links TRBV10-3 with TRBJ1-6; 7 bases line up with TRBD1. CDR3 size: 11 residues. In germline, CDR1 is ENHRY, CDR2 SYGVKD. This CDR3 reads CAIGPGQAQVF. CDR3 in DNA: TGTGCCATCGGACCAGGACAGGCCCAGGTTTTT.